Listed below are T cell receptor beta chains from one sample, sequenced in a study of cytomegalovirus exposure and HLA in healthy donors. The method was immunoSEQ multiplex PCR; TCRdb's version includes in-frame clones alone and lacks a portion of them. The sample holds roughly 150,000 clones, over 80% seen once. Sequencing used PBMCs. All receptors derive from a male donor in good health and CMV-seronegative. Both conserved end residues are part of each CDR3.

TRBJ1-6 TRBV18 14 CASSPSGTNSPLHF
TRBJ1-5 TRBV6-5 15 CASRKAGGRTQPQHF
TRBJ1-4 TRBV5-6 13 CASSSREGEKLFF
TRBJ2-1 TRBV7-2 15 CASSFTGTGGREQFF
TRBJ1-6 TRBV6-5 14 CASRKTGSNSPLHF
TRBJ2-7 TRBV5-1 17 CASSLVASGTGAYEQYF
TRBJ1-5 TRBV2 14 CASSRTGNNQPQHF
TRBJ2-2 TRBV10-3 16 CAIRAPTGSNTGELFF
TRBJ1-2 TRBV6-5 15 CASSYPGQAQDGYTF
TRBJ1-2 TRBV5-4 17 CASSLALDRGHQGGYTF
TRBJ1-4 TRBV7-6 18 CASSLATFKQGSNEKLFF
TRBJ2-5 TRBV30 14 CAWSVRRRGETQYF
TRBJ1-6 TRBV11-2 13 CASSLDPDSPLHF
TRBJ1-2 TRBV7-2 14 CASSLDRGQGGYTF
TRBJ2-1 TRBV11-3 13 CASSLDSDRDPFF
TRBJ1-1 TRBV10-1 13 CASKYSLNTEAFF
TRBJ1-4 TRBV6-5 14 CASSYAAGVEKLFF
TRBJ1-4 TRBV13 15 CASSLGYGTGEKLFF
TRBJ1-1 TRBV6-5 15 CASSRGDRANTEAFF
TRBJ2-2 TRBV30 16 CAWSVRRTVYTGELFF
TRBJ2-7 TRBV13 15 CASSGLESARYEQYF
TRBJ2-3 TRBV23-1 16 CARYPGPGDSTDTQYF
TRBJ2-7 TRBV5-1 16 CASSLAQGFSGYEQYF
TRBJ1-1 TRBV29-1 13 CSVSSGGNTEAFF
TRBJ1-2 TRBV2 16 CASSEAQRGQGFGYTF
TRBJ1-1 TRBV15 14 CATSRDETGTEAFF
TRBJ2-7 TRBV18 15 CASSSSGLDAYEQYF
TRBJ1-1 TRBV29-1 12 CSVSGYDTEAFF
TRBJ1-1 TRBV14 14 CASSQERGAGFAFF